Below are 11 T cell receptor beta chains sequenced from a single sample in a study of regulatory dendritic cells for organ transplantation. Allogeneic regulatory or mature dendritic cells were co-cultured for 5 days with CFSE-labeled sorted T cells at 1:10. The antigens for these receptors are not known. Sequencing was performed with immunoSEQ multiplex PCR; in TCRdb, only in-frame clones are kept and a portion is missing. The sample comprises about 21,000 clones, 80% to 90% of which are singletons, and nearly 0.7% rests with the top ten. The sequenced sample was naive CD4+ T cells from blood cultured with regulatory dendritic cells. Subset of the sample: CD45RA+ naive T cells. The receptors shown here come from a human donor in good health.

The chain recombines TRBV30 with TRBJ1-3; D may be TRBD1 (5 bases). Trimming shortened V by 2 bases and J by 0 bases, and 11 bases separated the two germline ends. Germline V gene data show CDR1 as GTSNPN and CDR2 as SVGIG (reference sequence). The CDR3 spans 15 residues. The CDR3 nucleotides are TGTGCCTGGAGTCGGGGGGGAAGCTCTGGAAACACCATATATTTT. As protein: CAWSRGGSSGNTIYF.

The V and J genes are TRBV7-3 and TRBJ2-1; D might be TRBD1 (6 bases). Trimming took off 5 bases at V and 6 bases at J, with 14 bases between the two ends. Germline loops: CDR1 SGHTA, CDR2 FQGTGA. The CDR3 spans 14 residues. CDR3 residues: CASSALQGFNEQFF. In DNA, the CDR3 is TGTGCCAGCAGCGCCTTACAGGGTTTCAATGAGCAGTTCTTC.

The rearrangement uses TRBV6-5 and TRBJ1-1; D is ambiguous. The CDR3 totals 11 residues. Per germline, CDR1 MNHEY and CDR2 SVGAGI. V was clipped by 2 bases and J by 7 bases, with 5 bases between them. The CDR3 DNA reads TGTGCCAGCAGTTACCTTAATGAAGCTTTCTTT. It encodes CASSYLNEAFF.

This clone was detected only a few times. This rearrangement joins TRBV15 to TRBJ1-2; D may be TRBD1 (6 bases). Trimming stripped 4 bases from V and 7 bases from J, with 13 bases between. This CDR3 has 13 amino acids. Per the germline V gene, CDR1 is LNHNV and CDR2 is YYDKDF (reference sequence). The CDR3 region is CATSNRVWAGYTF. For the CDR3, the DNA is TGTGCCACCAGCAACAGGGTCTGGGCTGGCTACACCTTC. The whole variable domain, remainder taken from reference TRBV15 and TRBJ1-2, is DAMVIQNPRYQVTQFGKPVTLSCSQTLNHNVMYWYQQKSSQAPKLLFHYYDKDFNNEADTPDNFQSRRPNTSFCFLDIRSPGLGDTAMYLCATSNRVWAGYTFGSGTRLTVV.

J is TRBJ1-2 and V is TRBV5-5; D is ambiguous. Germline CDR1 reads SGHKS; CDR2 reads YYEKEE (reference sequence). V gave up 5 bases and J gave up 8 bases, with 16 bases separating them. This CDR3 contains 13 residues. In DNA form, the CDR3 reads TGTGCCAGCAGGCCGTTGGAAACGTCCGGCTACACCTTC. Residues: CASRPLETSGYTF.

This chain uses TRBV28 with TRBJ2-5; D is perhaps TRBD1 (6 bases). CDR1 is MDHEN and CDR2 is SYDVKM in the germline V gene. The CDR3 has 14 residues. The V and J ends lost 5 bases and 5 bases respectively, with 15 bases between them. CDR3 in DNA: TGTGCCAGCAGTAAACAGGACAGCACGGAGACCCAGTACTTC. Translation gives CASSKQDSTETQYF.

CDR3: CASSVGGGDYGYTF. CDR3 DNA: TGTGCCAGCAGCGTAGGTGGGGGAGACTATGGCTACACCTTC. The chain carries TRBV9 and TRBJ1-2, with a weak D call TRBD1 (5 bases). This CDR3 has 14 residues. The germline V gene has CDR1 SGDLS and CDR2 YYNGEE. Trimming pared 0 bases from V and 3 bases from J, leaving 9 bases between. Combining the CDR3 with reference TRBV9 and TRBJ1-2 gives the whole variable domain DSGVTQTPKHLITATGQRVTLRCSPRSGDLSVYWYQQSLDQGLQFLIQYYNGEERAKGNILERFSAQQFPDLHSELNLSSLELGDSALYFCASSVGGGDYGYTFGSGTRLTVV.

This clone turned up a few times. The rearrangement joins TRBV9 to TRBJ1-4; the D is unclear. Germline CDR1 is SGDLS and CDR2 is YYNGEE. The CDR3 runs to 15 residues. V lost 3 bases and J lost 1, with 10 bases in between. The CDR3: CASSDRLGTNEKLFF. DNA for the CDR3: TGTGCCAGCAGCGATCGGTTGGGAACTAATGAAAAACTGTTTTTT.

The chain links TRBV11-2 to TRBJ1-2; TRBD1 might be the D (6 bases). Germline V gives CDR1 SGHAT, CDR2 FQNNGV. Trimming took off 1 base at V and 8 bases at J, with 14 bases between the two ends. The CDR3 spans 14 residues. Written as DNA, the CDR3 is TGTGCCAGCAGCTTAGTGGACAGAATCGGCGGCTACACCTTC. It translates to CASSLVDRIGGYTF. Using reference TRBV11-2 and TRBJ1-2 for the parts outside the CDR3, the full variable domain is EAGVAQSPRYKIIEKRQSVAFWCNPISGHATLYWYQQILGQGPKLLIQFQNNGVVDDSQLPKDRFSAERLKGVDSTLKIQPAKLEDSAVYLCASSLVDRIGGYTFGSGTRLTVV.

The chain recombines TRBV18 with TRBJ2-3; no firm D call. V dropped 0 bases and J dropped 4 bases, with 11 bases sitting between them. Germline V CDR1 and CDR2: KGHSH, LQKENI. This CDR3 has 15 amino acids. CDR3 residues: CASSPPSAPADTQYF. CDR3 nucleotides: TGTGCCAGCTCACCACCGTCAGCGCCGGCAGATACGCAGTATTTT. The full variable domain, in which reference TRBV18 and TRBJ2-3 provide the parts outside the CDR3, is NAGVMQNPRHLVRRRGQEARLRCSPMKGHSHVYWYRQLPEEGLKFMVYLQKENIIDESGMPKERFSAEFPKEGPSILRIQQVVRGDSAAYFCASSPPSAPADTQYFGPGTRLTVL.

In this sample, this clone turned up once. The chain combines TRBV6-1 with TRBJ2-3; TRBD2 aligns across 10 bases. Germline loops: CDR1 MNHNS, CDR2 SASEGT. Trimming took 8 bases from V and 6 from J; bases not matched to a gene: 8. The CDR3 contains 14 residues. The CDR3 DNA reads as TGTGCCAGCGGGAAGCGGGGGGGCGGGGATACGCAGTATTTT. Its protein is CASGKRGGGDTQYF.